These 9 T cell receptor beta chains share one sample of origin, sequenced in a study of cytomegalovirus exposure and HLA in healthy donors. PCR primers comprised 60 Vbeta and 13 Jbeta primers. Profiling relied on immunoSEQ multiplex PCR, and the TCRdb table lists in-frame clones only, not all of them. Here the sample spans about 67,000 clones, approximately 75% being singletons. Material: PBMCs. Receptors originate from a man in his 60s in good health and CMV-seropositive.

This chain links TRBV19 with TRBJ1-2; D might be TRBD1 (6 bases). Trimming left V 3 bases short and J 1 base short, with 15 bases between. In germline, CDR1 is LNHDA, CDR2 SQIVND (reference sequence). This CDR3 has 16 residues. The CDR3 reads CASSIGRQAFNYGYTF. CDR3 nucleotide sequence: TGTGCCAGTAGTATCGGGCGACAGGCCTTTAACTATGGCTACACCTTC.

The chain recombines TRBV7-2 with TRBJ1-2, with D perhaps TRBD1 (5 bases). The ends were cut back, 5 bases at V and 7 bases at J, with 14 bases in the middle. Germline CDR1 and CDR2: SGHTA and FQGNSA. This CDR3 spans 13 amino acids. The CDR3 sequence: CASSRPGEIGYTF. CDR3 sequence (DNA): TGTGCCAGCAGCCGACCGGGGGAAATTGGCTACACCTTC.

In the case of this clone: Other DNA sequences within the sample encode an identical CDR3. This rearrangement joins TRBV5-4 to TRBJ2-7; perhaps TRBD2 as D (5 bases). The CDR3 extends over 16 amino acids. Germline CDR1 SGHNT, CDR2 YYREEE (reference sequence). Deletions cut 4 bases from V and 1 base from J, with 18 bases between. The CDR3 sequence is CASSAEVGKTSYEQYF. The CDR3 region has the DNA TGTGCCAGCAGCGCCGAGGTCGGGAAGACGTCCTACGAGCAGTACTTC.

V usage is TRBV6-6 and J usage is TRBJ1-5; D ambiguous. Germline V gene lookup returns CDR1 MNHNY and CDR2 SVGAGI (reference sequence). The CDR3 has 15 amino acids. Trimming took 2 bases from V and 2 from J, leaving 10 bases between them. CDR3 in amino acids: CASSYAGGRNQPQHF. The CDR3 coding sequence is TGTGCCAGCAGTTACGCTGGAGGACGCAATCAGCCCCAGCATTTT.

The chain couples TRBV7-2 to TRBJ1-5; 7 positions match TRBD1. This CDR3 is 15 amino acids long. Germline trimming cut 3 bases from V and 3 bases from J; bases unmatched to any gene: 5. Per germline, CDR1 SGHTA and CDR2 FQGNSA. The CDR3 reads CASSFTGQNNQPQHF. CDR3 bases: TGTGCCAGCAGCTTTACGGGACAGAACAATCAGCCCCAGCATTTT. The variable domain in full, with the rest retrieved from reference TRBV7-2 and TRBJ1-5, is GAGVSQSPSNKVTEKGKDVELRCDPISGHTALYWYRQSLGQGLEFLIYFQGNSAPDKSGLPSDRFSAERTGGSVSTLTIQRTQQEDSAVYLCASSFTGQNNQPQHFGDGTRLSIL.

This sequence joins TRBV2 and TRBJ2-7; the match to TRBD1 covers 10 bases. The CDR3 has 12 amino acids. The germline V gene has CDR1 SNHLY and CDR2 FYNNEI. Trimming took 6 bases from V and 4 from J; bases not matched to a gene: 0. CDR3 sequence: CASRDRGYEQYF. The CDR3 nucleotides read TGTGCCAGCAGGGACAGGGGGTACGAGCAGTACTTC.

V usage is TRBV29-1 and J usage is TRBJ2-5; 8 bases align to TRBD1. CDR3 size: 12 residues. The ends lost 8 bases at V and 4 bases at J; junction bases unmatched: 6. Germline CDR1 reads SQVTM; CDR2 reads ANQGSEA. CDR3 protein: CSIRQGAETQYF. DNA of the CDR3: TGCAGCATTCGTCAGGGGGCAGAGACCCAGTACTTC.

The genes are TRBV5-1 and TRBJ2-3; 7 bases align to TRBD2. This CDR3 has 16 residues. The ends lost 0 bases at V and 0 bases at J; junction bases unmatched: 4. Per germline, CDR1 SGHRS and CDR2 YFSETQ. For the CDR3, the DNA is TGCGCCAGCAGCTTGGATGGGGGGGGAAGCACAGATACGCAGTATTTT. It translates to CASSLDGGGSTDTQYF. Supplemented by reference TRBV5-1 and TRBJ2-3, the full variable domain reads KAGVTQTPRYLIKTRGQQVTLSCSPISGHRSVSWYQQTPGQGLQFLFEYFSETQRNKGNFPGRFSGRQFSNSRSEMNVSTLELGDSALYLCASSLDGGGSTDTQYFGPGTRLTVL.

The chain has TRBV10-3 and TRBJ1-5, with D unresolved. V was cut by 5 bases and J by 5 bases, with 10 bases left in between. CDR3 length equals 13 residues. Germline CDR1 ENHRY, CDR2 SYGVKD. Here the CDR3 DNA reads TGTGCCATCAGTACACAGTCCGATCAGCCCCAGCATTTT. Its protein product is CAISTQSDQPQHF.